This T cell receptor (beta chain) was recovered during a study of T cell clones after liver transplantation. At the level of the study: A pre-transplant mixed lymphocyte reaction with TCRbeta sequencing defined graft-donor-reactive clones followed in post-transplant blood. Graft-donor-reactive sequences were compared with third-party-reactive TCRbeta sequences from pre-transplant mixed lymphocyte reactions.

Method: immunoSEQ multiplex PCR; TCRdb's copy keeps in-frame clones and lacks some. The table includes around 100,000 clones, 80% to 90% detected once. Turning to this clone: What it binds is unknown.

Germline lookup yields CDR1 KGHSH and CDR2 LQKENI. The CDR3 runs to 17 residues. Losses at the gene ends were 2 bases for V and 3 bases for J; bases not matched to a gene: 5. The study, taken as a whole, reports: A significant post-transplant drop in circulating graft-donor-reactive CD4 TCRbeta sequences occurred in most of the 8 subjects. Graft donor-reactive T cells possibly entered the graft instead of undergoing deletion.

V usage is TRBV18 and J usage is TRBJ2-1; 12 bases match TRBD2. The TCR was taken from a human patient who received a liver transplant. Some T cells could come from the graft donor. The material was CD4+ T cells from blood, obtained around 48 months after liver transplant. The CDR3 reads CASSPNPSGRGYNEQFF. CDR3 bases: TGTGCCAGCTCACCAAACCCTAGCGGGAGGGGCTACAATGAGCAGTTCTTC. The variable domain in full, with the rest retrieved from reference TRBV18 and TRBJ2-1, is NAGVMQNPRHLVRRRGQEARLRCSPMKGHSHVYWYRQLPEEGLKFMVYLQKENIIDESGMPKERFSAEFPKEGPSILRIQQVVRGDSAAYFCASSPNPSGRGYNEQFFGPGTRLTVL.